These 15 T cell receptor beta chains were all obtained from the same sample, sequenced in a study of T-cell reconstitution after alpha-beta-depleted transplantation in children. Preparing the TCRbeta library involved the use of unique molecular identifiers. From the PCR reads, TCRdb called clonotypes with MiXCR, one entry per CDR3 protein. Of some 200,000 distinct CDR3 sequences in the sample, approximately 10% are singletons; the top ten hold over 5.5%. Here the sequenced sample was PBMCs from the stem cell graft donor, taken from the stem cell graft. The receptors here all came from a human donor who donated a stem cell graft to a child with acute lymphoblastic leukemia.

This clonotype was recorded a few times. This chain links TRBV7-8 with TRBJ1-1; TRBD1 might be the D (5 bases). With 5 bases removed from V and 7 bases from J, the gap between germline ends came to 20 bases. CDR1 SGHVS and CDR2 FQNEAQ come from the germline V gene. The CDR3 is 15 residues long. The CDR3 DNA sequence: TGTGCCAGCAGCCTCACTGGGGGGGGTATGAGTGAAGCTTTCTTT. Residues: CASSLTGGGMSEAFF.

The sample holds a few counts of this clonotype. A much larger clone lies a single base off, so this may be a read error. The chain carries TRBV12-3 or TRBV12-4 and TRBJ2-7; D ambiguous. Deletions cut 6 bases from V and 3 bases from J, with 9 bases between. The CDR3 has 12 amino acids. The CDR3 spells CASSPNGYEQYF. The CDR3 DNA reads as TGTGCCAGCAGCCCCAACGGCTACGAGCAGTACTTC.

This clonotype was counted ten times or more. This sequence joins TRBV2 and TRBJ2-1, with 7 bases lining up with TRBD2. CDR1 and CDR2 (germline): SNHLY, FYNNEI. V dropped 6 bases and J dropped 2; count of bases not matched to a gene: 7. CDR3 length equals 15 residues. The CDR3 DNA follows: TGTGCCAGCAGCCCCGGGGAGGGCCCCTACAATGAGCAGTTCTTC. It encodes CASSPGEGPYNEQFF.

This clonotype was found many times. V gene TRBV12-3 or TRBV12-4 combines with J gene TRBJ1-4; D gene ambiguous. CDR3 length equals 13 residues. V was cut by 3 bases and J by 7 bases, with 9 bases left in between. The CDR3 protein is CASSFGRPEKLFF. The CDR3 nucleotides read TGTGCCAGCAGTTTTGGCCGGCCTGAAAAACTGTTTTTT.

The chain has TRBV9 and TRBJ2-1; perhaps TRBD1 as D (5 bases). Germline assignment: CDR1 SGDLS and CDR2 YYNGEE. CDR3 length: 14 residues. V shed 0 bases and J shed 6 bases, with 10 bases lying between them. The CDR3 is CASSVGGTLNEQFF. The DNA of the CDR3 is TGTGCCAGCAGCGTAGGGGGCACCCTCAATGAGCAGTTCTTC. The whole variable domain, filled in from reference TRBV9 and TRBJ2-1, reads DSGVTQTPKHLITATGQRVTLRCSPRSGDLSVYWYQQSLDQGLQFLIQYYNGEERAKGNILERFSAQQFPDLHSELNLSSLELGDSALYFCASSVGGTLNEQFFGPGTRLTVL.

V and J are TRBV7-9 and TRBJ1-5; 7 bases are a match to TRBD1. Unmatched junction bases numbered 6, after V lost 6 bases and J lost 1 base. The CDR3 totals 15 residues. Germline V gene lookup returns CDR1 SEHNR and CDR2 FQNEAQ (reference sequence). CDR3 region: CASSRTDRSNQPQHF. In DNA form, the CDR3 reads TGTGCCAGCAGTCGTACGGACAGGAGCAATCAGCCCCAGCATTTT.

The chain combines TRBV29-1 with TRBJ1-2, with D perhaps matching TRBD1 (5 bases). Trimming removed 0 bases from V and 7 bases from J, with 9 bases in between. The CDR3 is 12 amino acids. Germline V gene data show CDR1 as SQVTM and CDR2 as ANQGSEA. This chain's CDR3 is CSVEDQGGGYTF. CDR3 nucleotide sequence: TGCAGCGTTGAAGATCAGGGAGGTGGCTACACCTTC.

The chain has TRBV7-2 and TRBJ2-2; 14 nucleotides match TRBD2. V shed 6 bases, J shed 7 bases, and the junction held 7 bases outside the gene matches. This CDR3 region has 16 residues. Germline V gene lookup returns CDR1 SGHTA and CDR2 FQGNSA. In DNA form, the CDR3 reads TGTGCCAGCAGTGCGACTAGCGGGGGGGCCAACGGGGAGCTGTTTTTT. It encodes CASSATSGGANGELFF.

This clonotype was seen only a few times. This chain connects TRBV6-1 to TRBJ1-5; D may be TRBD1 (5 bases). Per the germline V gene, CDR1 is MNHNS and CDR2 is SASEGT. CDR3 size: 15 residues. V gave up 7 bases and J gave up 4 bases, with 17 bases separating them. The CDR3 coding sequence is TGTGCCAGCACCTCGGGACGGTTACCGAATCAGCCCCAGCATTTT. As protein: CASTSGRLPNQPQHF.

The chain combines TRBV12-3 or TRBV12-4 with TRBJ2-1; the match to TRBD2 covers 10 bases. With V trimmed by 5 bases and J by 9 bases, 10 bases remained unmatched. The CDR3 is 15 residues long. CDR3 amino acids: CASSARLAGDPEQFF. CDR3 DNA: TGTGCCAGCAGTGCCCGCCTAGCGGGGGATCCTGAGCAGTTCTTC.

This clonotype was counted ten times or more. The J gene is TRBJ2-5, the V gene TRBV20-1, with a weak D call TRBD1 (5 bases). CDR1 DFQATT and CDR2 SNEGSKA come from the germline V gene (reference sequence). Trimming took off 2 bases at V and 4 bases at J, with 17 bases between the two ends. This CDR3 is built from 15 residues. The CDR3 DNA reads TGCAGTGCTAGAAGGCAGGGTGGCATCATAGAGACCCAGTACTTC. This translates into CSARRQGGIIETQYF.

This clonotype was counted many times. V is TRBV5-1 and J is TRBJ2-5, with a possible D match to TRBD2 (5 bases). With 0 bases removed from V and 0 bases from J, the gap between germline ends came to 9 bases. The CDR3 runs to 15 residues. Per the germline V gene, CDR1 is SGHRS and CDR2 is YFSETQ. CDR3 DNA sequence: TGCGCCAGCAGCTTGGACGTCGGGGACCAAGAGACCCAGTACTTC. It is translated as CASSLDVGDQETQYF.

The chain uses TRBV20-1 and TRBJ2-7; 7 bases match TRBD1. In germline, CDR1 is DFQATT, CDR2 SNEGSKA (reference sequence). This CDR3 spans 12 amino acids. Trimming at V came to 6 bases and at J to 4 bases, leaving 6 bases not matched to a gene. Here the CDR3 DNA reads TGCAGTGCCCTCGGACAGGTATACGAGCAGTACTTC. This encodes CSALGQVYEQYF.

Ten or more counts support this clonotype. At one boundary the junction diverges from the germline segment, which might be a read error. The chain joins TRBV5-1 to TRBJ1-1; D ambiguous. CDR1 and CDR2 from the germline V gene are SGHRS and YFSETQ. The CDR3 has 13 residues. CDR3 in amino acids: CASSLAGNTEAFF. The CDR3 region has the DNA TGTGCCAGCAGCTTAGCAGGAAACACTGAAGCTTTCTTT. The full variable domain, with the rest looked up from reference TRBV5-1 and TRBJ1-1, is KAGVTQTPRYLIKTRGQQVTLSCSPISGHRSVSWYQQTPGQGLQFLFEYFSETQRNKGNFPGRFSGRQFSNSRSEMNVSTLELGDSALYLCASSLAGNTEAFFGQGTRLTVV.

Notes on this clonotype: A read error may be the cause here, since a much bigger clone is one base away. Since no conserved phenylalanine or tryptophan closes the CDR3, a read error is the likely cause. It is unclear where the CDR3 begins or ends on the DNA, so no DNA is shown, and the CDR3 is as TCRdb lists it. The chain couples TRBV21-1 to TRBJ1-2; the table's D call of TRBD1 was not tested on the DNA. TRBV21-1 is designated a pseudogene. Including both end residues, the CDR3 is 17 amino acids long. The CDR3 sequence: CASSKGQTGTGDYGYTY.